The next 24 T cell receptor beta chains were all read from a single sample in a study of T cells after posttransplantation cyclophosphamide. Sequencing was performed with immunoSEQ multiplex PCR; in TCRdb, only in-frame clones are kept and a portion is missing. This sample has 40,000 to 55,000 clones, each found more than once. The sequenced material came from PBMCs. These receptors originate from a man in his forties or fifties in good health, CMV-negative, and a related stem cell transplant donor.

In its sample, this clone was seen many times. This chain joins TRBV7-6 and TRBJ2-1; 8 bases align to TRBD2. This CDR3 region has 16 residues. V trimming: 5 bases; J trimming: 5 bases; junction bases outside the gene matches: 11. Germline V gene data show CDR1 as SGHVS and CDR2 as FNYEAQ. The CDR3 sequence: CASSLPAGVLDNEQFF. CDR3 in DNA: TGTGCCAGCAGCCTCCCAGCGGGAGTACTGGACAATGAGCAGTTCTTC.

This clone came up a few times. The chain has TRBV5-4 and TRBJ2-5; tentative D call: TRBD2 (6 bases). The CDR3 consists of 16 residues. The germline V gene has CDR1 SGHNT and CDR2 YYREEE (reference sequence). The V end was cut by 1 base, the J end by 1 base, with 14 bases between. CDR3 region: CASSLRSGPSQETQYF. The CDR3 DNA follows: TGTGCCAGCAGCTTGAGAAGCGGGCCGAGCCAAGAGACCCAGTACTTC.

This clone was detected ten times or more. The rearrangement uses TRBV6-6 and TRBJ1-1, with 8 nucleotides matching TRBD1. This CDR3 is built from 16 residues. J gave up 1 base and V 2 bases, and 6 bases lay outside the gene matches. The germline gives CDR1 MNHNY, CDR2 SVGAGI (reference sequence). DNA for the CDR3: TGTGCCAGCAGTTACCCAAGCGGGACAGGGAACACTGAAGCTTTCTTT. Amino acids: CASSYPSGTGNTEAFF.

This clone was seen ten or more times. The chain is built from TRBV7-3 and TRBJ2-2; weak D call: TRBD1 (5 bases). V was pared by 6 bases and J by 5 bases, with 16 bases between. The length of the CDR3 is 15 residues. The germline V gene has CDR1 SGHTA and CDR2 FQGTGA. CDR3 sequence: CASSTRTGFTGELFF. In nucleotides, the CDR3 is TGTGCCAGCAGTACCAGAACAGGTTTTACCGGGGAGCTGTTTTTT.

V and J are TRBV9 and TRBJ2-1; 8 bases align to TRBD2. This CDR3 contains 13 residues. Looked up from germline, CDR1 is SGDLS and CDR2 is YYNGEE. The trim removed 0 bases at V and 9 bases at J, leaving 2 bases unmatched. The CDR3 region is CASSVAGGPEQFF. In nucleotides, the CDR3 is TGTGCCAGCAGCGTAGCGGGGGGGCCTGAGCAGTTCTTC.

This clone was found many times. The chain joins TRBV11-2 to TRBJ2-1; 10 bases match TRBD2. Germline trimming cut 5 bases from V and 7 bases from J; bases unmatched to any gene: 8. Germline V gives CDR1 SGHAT, CDR2 FQNNGV. This CDR3 contains 15 residues. CDR3 residues: CASSPSGRASNEQFF. The CDR3 bases are TGTGCCAGCAGCCCAAGCGGGAGGGCCTCTAATGAGCAGTTCTTC.

This clone was found a few times. The gene calls are TRBV18 and TRBJ2-5; tentative D call: TRBD2 (6 bases). The CDR3 is 15 amino acids. V was pared by 2 bases and J by 1 base, with 11 bases between. The germline V gene has CDR1 KGHSH and CDR2 LQKENI. The CDR3 nucleotides read TGTGCCAGCTCACCAACGGAGGGGTCCCAAGAGACCCAGTACTTC. It codes for CASSPTEGSQETQYF.

There are many counts of this clone. This sequence joins TRBV30 and TRBJ1-5, with D perhaps matching TRBD1 (5 bases). Germline V gives CDR1 GTSNPN, CDR2 SVGIG (reference sequence). Trimming took 1 base from V and 2 from J, leaving 6 bases between them. CDR3 length equals 13 residues. CDR3: CAWSEQGNQPQHF. CDR3 nucleotide sequence: TGTGCCTGGAGTGAACAGGGCAATCAGCCCCAGCATTTT.

This clone was observed at least ten times. The chain couples TRBV6-5 to TRBJ2-1; 10 nucleotides agree with TRBD2. V lost 10 bases, J lost 3 bases, and 9 bases stayed unmatched. CDR3 length: 15 amino acids. Germline assignment: CDR1 MNHEY and CDR2 SVGAGI. CDR3 amino acids: CATAKREGVYNEQFF. In DNA form, the CDR3 reads TGTGCCACCGCAAAGCGGGAGGGCGTCTACAATGAGCAGTTCTTC.

This clone was recorded at least ten times. V usage is TRBV5-1 and J usage is TRBJ1-2; TRBD1 might be the D (6 bases). This CDR3 is built from 13 residues. Between the trimmed V and J ends, which lost 2 bases and 7 bases, there was a span of 12 bases. Germline V gene data show CDR1 as SGHRS and CDR2 as YFSETQ. CDR3 sequence: CASSFDRQGGYTF. The CDR3 nucleotides read TGCGCCAGCAGCTTTGACAGGCAGGGTGGCTACACCTTC.

In this sample, this clone turned up many times. The J gene is TRBJ2-3, the V gene TRBV10-3, with TRBD1 as a possible D gene (5 bases). V gave up 6 bases and J gave up 0 bases, with 10 bases separating them. The CDR3 has 14 residues. CDR1 and CDR2 (germline): ENHRY, SYGVKD. The CDR3 here is CAISLTASTDTQYF. CDR3 nucleotide sequence: TGTGCCATCAGCCTGACAGCTAGCACAGATACGCAGTATTTT.

The genes are TRBV7-6 and TRBJ1-4, with TRBD1 as a possible D gene (5 bases). The CDR3 contains 16 residues. The germline V gene has CDR1 SGHVS and CDR2 FNYEAQ. Trimming took off 1 base at V and 3 bases at J, with 12 bases between the two ends. The DNA of the CDR3 is TGTGCCAGCAGCTTAGTGGGGCGAGGCCCTAATGAAAAACTGTTTTTT. This codes for CASSLVGRGPNEKLFF.

This clone showed up many times. The chain links TRBV13 to TRBJ2-3; 10 bases map to TRBD2. Germline-derived CDR1 and CDR2 are PRHDT and FYEKMQ (reference sequence). The CDR3 covers 15 residues. The V segment lost 2 bases and the J segment 5 bases; nucleotides outside the gene matches: 4. The CDR3 DNA reads TGTGCCAGCAGCTTAACTAGCGGGGCAAAAGATACGCAGTATTTT. Its protein product is CASSLTSGAKDTQYF.

In this sample, this clone turned up many times. The chain links TRBV12-5 to TRBJ1-4; 8 bases are a match to TRBD1. The CDR3 extends over 16 amino acids. CDR1 is LGHNT, CDR2 FRNRAP, per germline. V was pared by 2 bases and J by 7 bases, with 9 bases of the junction left unmatched. In DNA, the CDR3 is TGTGCTAGTGGTTTGATCTCGACAGGGGCTGCTGAAAAACTGTTTTTT. Translated, it gives CASGLISTGAAEKLFF.

This clone was seen ten or more times. The CDR3 DNA is TGTGCCAGCAGGCTAACCGGGGGTGGCTACACCTTC. Protein product: CASRLTGGGYTF. The rearrangement uses TRBV6-5 and TRBJ1-2, with D perhaps matching TRBD1 (5 bases). This CDR3 is built from 12 residues. Germline-derived CDR1 and CDR2 are MNHEY and SVGAGI. The V end lost 6 bases, the J end lost 7 bases, and 12 bases lay between the germline ends.

This clone was recorded many times. The rearrangement uses TRBV6-5 and TRBJ2-7; TRBD2 matches at 9 bases. The CDR3 sequence is 14 residues long. Germline-derived CDR1 and CDR2 are MNHEY and SVGAGI. After removal of 6 bases from V and 4 bases from J, the junction contained 7 bases not matched to a gene. CDR3 sequence reads: CASSSSGTAYEQYV. The DNA for the CDR3 is TGTGCCAGCAGCTCTAGCGGGACCGCATACGAGCAGTACGTC.

This clone was observed a handful of times. This rearrangement joins TRBV4-3 to TRBJ2-1, with 7 bases aligning to TRBD2. CDR1 LGHNA and CDR2 YSLEER come from the germline V gene. The J segment lost 3 bases and the V segment lost 5 bases, leaving 7 bases of the junction unmatched. The CDR3 covers 15 residues. DNA of the CDR3: TGCGCCAGCAGCAAGACTAGCAGCTACTACAATGAGCAGTTCTTC. Protein: CASSKTSSYYNEQFF.

This clone appeared many times. The chain couples TRBV30 to TRBJ1-1; 9 nucleotides line up with TRBD1. The CDR3 loop spans 12 amino acids. After removal of 8 bases from V and 7 bases from J, the junction contained 8 bases not matched to a gene. Germline lookup yields CDR1 GTSNPN and CDR2 SVGIG (reference sequence). The CDR3 loop is CAGHRGRGEAFF. DNA for the CDR3: TGTGCCGGCCACAGGGGGCGCGGTGAAGCTTTCTTT.

This clone was found many times. Sequence at one end of the junction differs from germline and may be a read error. The V gene is TRBV6-5, the J gene TRBJ1-4; no definite D call. The CDR3 runs 14 residues. Germline V gene sequence: CDR1 MNHEY, CDR2 SVGAGI. The CDR3 protein is CASSFRGSNEKLFF. The CDR3 DNA sequence: TGTGCCAGCAGTTTTCGGGGATCTAACGAAAAACTGTTTTTT.

This clone appeared a few times. The chain's CDR3 is CASRKIRGPSYEQYV. The CDR3 DNA is TGTGCCAGCAGAAAAATACGCGGGCCATCCTACGAGCAGTACGTC. J is TRBJ2-7 and V is TRBV27; maybe TRBD2 (5 bases). V was shortened by 6 bases and J by 1 base, with 16 bases between the two germline ends. Germline CDR1 reads MNHEY; CDR2 reads SMNVEV (reference sequence). This CDR3 is 15 amino acids long.

At least ten counts were recorded for this clone. The chain carries TRBV5-1 and TRBJ2-3; D unclear. V was pared by 0 bases and J by 0 bases, with 5 bases between. Germline V lookup: CDR1 SGHRS, CDR2 YFSETQ. There are 14 residues in the CDR3. CDR3 bases: TGCGCCAGCAGCTTGGCCGGGAGCACAGATACGCAGTATTTT. As protein: CASSLAGSTDTQYF.

This clone was counted at least ten times. The V call is TRBV10-3, the J call TRBJ2-7; TRBD1 matches at 7 bases. The CDR3 runs to 16 residues. The junction had 8 bases not matched to a gene; V was cut back by 0 bases and J by 3 bases. Germline lookup yields CDR1 ENHRY and CDR2 SYGVKD. The CDR3 loop is CAISESRQGVGYEQYF. DNA for the CDR3: TGTGCCATCAGTGAGTCACGACAGGGTGTCGGCTACGAGCAGTACTTC.

This sequence joins TRBV6-1 and TRBJ2-3; maybe TRBD2 (6 bases). The V gene lost 2 bases and the J gene lost 4 bases, with 13 bases spanning the gap. Germline lookup yields CDR1 MNHNS and CDR2 SASEGT. This CDR3 contains 15 residues. Written as DNA, the CDR3 is TGTGCCAGCAGTGAATCGGGAGCCCGTCCAGATACGCAGTATTTT. It codes for CASSESGARPDTQYF.

This clone was counted at least ten times. Within the sample, other DNA sequences also encode this same CDR3. V and J are TRBV7-9 and TRBJ2-3, with unresolved D. V lost 5 bases to trimming and J lost 0 bases, with 9 bases between them. The V gene's germline CDR1 is SEHNR and CDR2 FQNEAQ (reference sequence). The CDR3 has 14 amino acids. The CDR3 DNA reads as TGTGCCAGCAGCCTGACGACTAGCACAGATACGCAGTATTTT. It codes for CASSLTTSTDTQYF.